The 26 T cell receptor beta chains in this list originate from one sample, sequenced in a study of human T cells and chemical hapten exposure. TCRdb reprocessed the RACE reads with MiXCR, giving one entry per CDR3 protein. The repertoire holds 180,000 or so distinct CDR3 sequences, with roughly 15% as singletons. Indicated time point: patch test 1, 2 weeks after DPC sensitization. Treatment of the sample: therapeutic diphenylcyclopropenone sensitization with weekly scalp DPC. The specimen was whole blood, collected in connection with sensitization to the hapten diphenylcyclopropenone (DPC). Source of these receptors: a woman aged 30 to 39 with alopecia areata. Some clones in this sample may be carry-over from other donors' samples.

This clonotype was counted a few times. The rearrangement links TRBV6-2 or TRBV6-3 to TRBJ1-5; the D gene is possibly TRBD1 (5 bases). This CDR3 region has 19 residues. Germline V lookup: CDR1 MNHEY, CDR2 SVGEGT. Trimming left V 3 bases short and J 4 bases short, with 25 bases between. The CDR3 here is CASSYDVGSRALRNQPQHF. In DNA form, the CDR3 reads TGTGCCAGCAGTTATGATGTAGGGTCCAGGGCTCTACGAAATCAGCCCCAGCATTTT.

V usage is TRBV6-4 and J usage is TRBJ1-4; D perhaps matches TRBD1 (6 bases). From germline, CDR1 is MRHNA and CDR2 SNTAGT. The V end lost 4 bases, the J end lost 8 bases, and 17 bases lay between the germline ends. The CDR3 runs to 15 residues. CDR3 nucleotides: TGTGCCAGCAGTGCCTTCGGGACGACAGGCGAAAAACTGTTTTTT. Its translation: CASSAFGTTGEKLFF.

This chain connects TRBV6-2 or TRBV6-3 to TRBJ2-7, with D possibly matching TRBD1 (5 bases). Germline loops: CDR1 MNHEY, CDR2 SVGEGT. V was shortened by 6 bases and J by 5 bases, with 11 bases between the two germline ends. The CDR3 is 12 amino acids. The CDR3 sequence is CASSQDINEQYF. CDR3 sequence (DNA): TGTGCCAGCAGCCAGGACATAAACGAGCAGTACTTC.

This clonotype was seen a few times. The rearrangement links TRBV10-1 to TRBJ1-5; TRBD1 aligns across 8 bases. Germline values: CDR1 WNHNN, CDR2 SYGVQD (reference sequence). V was clipped by 3 bases and J by 6 bases; unmatched bases: 16. The CDR3 consists of 18 residues. The CDR3 region has the DNA TGCGCCAGCAGTGAACCGTCGCCGGACAGGGAGGCGGTTCAGCCCCAGCATTTT. It encodes CASSEPSPDREAVQPQHF.

This clonotype showed up just a few times. The chain employs TRBV19 and TRBJ1-4; a possible D gene is TRBD1 (6 bases). Germline assignment: CDR1 LNHDA and CDR2 SQIVND (reference sequence). Trimming removed 8 bases from V and 5 bases from J, with 15 bases in between. The CDR3 sequence is 14 residues long. The CDR3 coding sequence is TGTGCCAGTTCGGACGGACAGATAAATGAAAAACTGTTTTTT. Encoded protein: CASSDGQINEKLFF.

This clonotype occurred a few times. CDR3: CASRGWQGVTNTGELFF. DNA for the CDR3: TGTGCCAGCCGTGGATGGCAGGGGGTTACGAACACCGGGGAGCTGTTTTTT. This chain links TRBV28 with TRBJ2-2; 7 nucleotides agree with TRBD1. The ends lost 8 bases at V and 0 bases at J; junction bases unmatched: 12. The CDR3 is 17 amino acids. Germline assignment: CDR1 MDHEN and CDR2 SYDVKM.

This chain connects TRBV6-1 to TRBJ2-3; 12 bases match TRBD2. This CDR3 comprises 20 residues. Germline CDR1 reads MNHNS; CDR2 reads SASEGT. J lost 0 bases, V lost 5 bases, and 15 bases had no gene match. The CDR3 sequence: CASSLTTGLAGLSSTDTQYF. The DNA of the CDR3 is TGTGCCAGCAGTTTAACAACGGGACTAGCGGGCCTTTCTAGCACAGATACGCAGTATTTT.

The table lists this clonotype with a few counts. The DNA for the CDR3 is TGCAGTGCTAGAGGGCCTAGGCTAGCGGTATACAATGAGCAGTTCTTC. This gives the protein CSARGPRLAVYNEQFF. The J gene is TRBJ2-1, the V gene TRBV20-1, with 7 bases fitting TRBD2. V was clipped by 1 base and J by 4 bases; unmatched bases: 10. The CDR3 spans 16 residues. CDR1 DFQATT and CDR2 SNEGSKA come from the germline V gene (reference sequence).

The chain uses TRBV24-1 and TRBJ2-2; D ambiguous. The CDR3 loop spans 17 amino acids. The germline V gene has CDR1 KGHDR and CDR2 SFDVKD. Trimming shortened V by 1 base and J by 1 base, and 12 bases separated the two germline ends. The CDR3 coding sequence is TGTGCCACCAGTGATTTTGGCAGCTCTTTGAACACCGGGGAGCTGTTTTTT. Its protein product is CATSDFGSSLNTGELFF.

The gene calls are TRBV5-6 and TRBJ1-2; D is possibly TRBD1 (6 bases). Germline V gene lookup returns CDR1 SGHDT and CDR2 YYEEEE. This CDR3 has 12 amino acids. V was cut by 4 bases and J by 5 bases, with 9 bases left in between. CDR3 sequence (DNA): TGTGCCAGCAGCCCCCAGGGGTATGGCTACACCTTC. Its translation is CASSPQGYGYTF.

In its sample, this clonotype was seen many times. The chain's CDR3 is CATSRDRTVEAFF. The DNA of the CDR3 is TGTGCCACCAGCAGAGATAGGACAGTTGAAGCTTTCTTT. The V and J genes are TRBV15 and TRBJ1-1; weak D call: TRBD1 (6 bases). CDR1 and CDR2 from the germline V gene are LNHNV and YYDKDF (reference sequence). With 0 bases removed from V and 7 bases from J, the gap between germline ends came to 9 bases. The CDR3 runs to 13 residues. Complete variable domain (other parts from reference TRBV15 and TRBJ1-1): DAMVIQNPRYQVTQFGKPVTLSCSQTLNHNVMYWYQQKSSQAPKLLFHYYDKDFNNEADTPDNFQSRRPNTSFCFLDIRSPGLGDTAMYLCATSRDRTVEAFFGQGTRLTVV.

In this sample, this clonotype turned up a few times. This sequence joins TRBV12-3 or TRBV12-4 and TRBJ2-1, with 13 bases fitting TRBD2. The V and J ends lost 7 bases and 12 bases, in that order; junction bases with no gene match: 12. This CDR3 contains 15 residues. CDR3 amino acids: CASTRGLAGQERQFF. The CDR3 nucleotides read TGTGCCAGCACCAGGGGACTAGCGGGGCAAGAGAGGCAGTTCTTC.

Many counts were recorded for this clonotype. The chain employs TRBV28 and TRBJ2-5; 16 nucleotides agree with TRBD2. V shed 6 bases, J shed 2 bases, and the junction held 9 bases outside the gene matches. The CDR3 runs 18 residues. CDR1 is MDHEN, CDR2 SYDVKM, per germline. The CDR3 spells CASSSGTSGGDIQETQYF. In DNA, the CDR3 is TGTGCCAGCAGCTCCGGGACTAGCGGGGGGGATATTCAAGAGACCCAGTACTTC.

This clonotype has just one count. This chain uses TRBV30 with TRBJ2-1, with 9 positions matching TRBD2. The J segment lost 3 bases and the V segment lost 0 bases, leaving 3 bases of the junction unmatched. Germline V CDR1 and CDR2: GTSNPN, SVGIG (reference sequence). CDR3 length: 15 residues. The CDR3 here is CAWSVAGGHYNEQFF. The CDR3 coding sequence is TGTGCCTGGAGTGTAGCGGGAGGACACTACAATGAGCAGTTCTTC.

This chain uses TRBV7-2 with TRBJ2-1, with TRBD2 matching 10 bases. The CDR3 runs 17 residues. Germline V CDR1 and CDR2: SGHTA, FQGNSA. V trimming: 5 bases; J trimming: 5 bases; junction bases outside the gene matches: 12. CDR3 DNA: TGTGCCAGCAGCCTAGGAATAACCGGGACTAGCGACAATGAGCAGTTCTTC. Encoded protein: CASSLGITGTSDNEQFF.

This clonotype was seen a few times. The gene calls are TRBV18 and TRBJ2-5; D may be TRBD1 or TRBD2 (5 bases each). The V end lost 6 bases, the J end lost 2 bases, and 16 bases lay between the germline ends. The CDR3 covers 15 residues. Germline CDR1 is KGHSH and CDR2 is LQKENI. CDR3 region: CASSITGTLQETQYF. As DNA, the CDR3 is TGTGCCAGCTCGATCACCGGGACGCTACAAGAGACCCAGTACTTC.

This chain joins TRBV6-5 and TRBJ2-5; D is ambiguous. Germline V gene data show CDR1 as MNHEY and CDR2 as SVGAGI. This CDR3 is 12 amino acids long. Trimming cost V 8 bases and J 3 bases, with 10 bases left between them. The CDR3 sequence is CASYGGEETQYF. The CDR3 DNA reads as TGTGCCAGCTACGGTGGAGAAGAGACCCAGTACTTC.

This clonotype was observed many times. The genes are TRBV3-1 and TRBJ2-5; D gene uncertain. The CDR3 has 15 residues. V lost 2 bases and J 2 bases, leaving 12 bases between the germline ends. Looked up from germline, CDR1 is LGHDT and CDR2 is YNNKEL (reference sequence). CDR3 amino acids: CASSQLRTNQETQYF. CDR3 in DNA: TGTGCCAGCAGCCAACTAAGGACCAATCAAGAGACCCAGTACTTC.

This clonotype turned up a few times. The chain links TRBV11-2 to TRBJ2-2; 9 bases line up with TRBD2. The CDR3 consists of 16 residues. Germline V gene sequence: CDR1 SGHAT, CDR2 FQNNGV. V was pared by 5 bases and J by 5 bases, with 9 bases of the junction left unmatched. CDR3 nucleotide sequence: TGTGCCAGCAGCCTGAGCGGGAGGCCGGGTACCGGGGAGCTGTTTTTT. It specifies CASSLSGRPGTGELFF.

This clonotype occurred many times. This chain joins TRBV7-6 and TRBJ2-2; no reliable D call. The V and J ends lost 7 bases and 2 bases respectively, with 11 bases between them. The germline V gene has CDR1 SGHVS and CDR2 FNYEAQ. The CDR3 has 14 amino acids. The CDR3 spells CASTLIRNTGELFF. In nucleotides, the CDR3 is TGTGCCAGCACCCTAATCCGCAACACCGGGGAGCTGTTTTTT. Full variable domain (rest looked up from reference TRBV7-6 and TRBJ2-2): GAGVSQSPRYKVTKRGQDVALRCDPISGHVSLYWYRQALGQGPEFLTYFNYEAQQDKSGLPNDRFSAERPEGSISTLTIQRTEQRDSAMYRCASTLIRNTGELFFGEGSRLTVL.

This clonotype was observed a handful of times. CDR3 loop: CASSLGRGKVGGLEQYF. The CDR3 bases are TGTGCCAGCAGCTTAGGTCGGGGTAAAGTTGGCGGGCTCGAGCAGTACTTC. V is TRBV7-2 and J is TRBJ2-7; D is perhaps TRBD2 (5 bases). Trimming cost V 1 base and J 6 bases, with 22 bases left between them. CDR3 length: 17 amino acids. Germline CDR1 reads SGHTA; CDR2 reads FQGNSA.

This clonotype was counted at least ten times. The rearrangement uses TRBV28 and TRBJ1-5; 8 positions match TRBD1. The CDR3 is 13 amino acids. The trim removed 6 bases at V and 12 bases at J, leaving 10 bases unmatched. Germline CDR1 MDHEN, CDR2 SYDVKM. In nucleotides, the CDR3 is TGTGCCAGCAGGATGGACAGGGCGAGTCTCCAGCATTTT. Protein sequence: CASRMDRASLQHF.

This clonotype was detected only a few times. CDR3 in amino acids: CASSRSGAGSSWFF. The CDR3 DNA is TGTGCCAGCAGTCGGAGTGGGGCAGGGTCTTCTTGGTTCTTT. The gene calls are TRBV12-3 or TRBV12-4 and TRBJ1-1; tentatively, D is TRBD1 (5 bases). The CDR3 runs 14 residues. V lost 5 bases, J lost 14 bases, and 24 bases lay in between.

The J gene is TRBJ2-7, the V gene TRBV5-1, with 7 bases aligning to TRBD1. CDR1 is SGHRS, CDR2 YFSETQ, per germline. The V segment lost 3 bases and the J segment 3 bases; nucleotides outside the gene matches: 6. This CDR3 comprises 14 residues. The CDR3 protein is CASSSPGTVYEQYF. The CDR3 region has the DNA TGCGCCAGCAGCTCCCCCGGGACAGTCTACGAGCAGTACTTC.

In this sample, this clonotype turned up many times. This sequence joins TRBV5-4 and TRBJ2-7; TRBD1 is a possible D gene (5 bases). CDR1 is SGHNT, CDR2 YYREEE, per germline (reference sequence). The CDR3 length is 13 residues. The ends were cut back, 4 bases at V and 5 bases at J, with 13 bases in the middle. The CDR3 spells CASSGAPENEQYF. CDR3 DNA sequence: TGTGCCAGCAGCGGGGCCCCTGAGAACGAGCAGTACTTC.

The rearrangement uses TRBV6-1 and TRBJ2-3; D uncertain. Trimming removed 7 bases from V and 0 bases from J, with 8 bases in between. The CDR3 loop spans 13 amino acids. The germline gives CDR1 MNHNS, CDR2 SASEGT. CDR3 DNA sequence: TGTGCCAGCATCAGCACTAGCACAGATACGCAGTATTTT. This encodes CASISTSTDTQYF.